This TCR beta chain was recorded in a study of shared clonotypes between healthy human individuals. Whole-study results and caveats: Generally, estimated richness proved larger in naive subsets than it did in memory subsets. Only blood underwent sampling, and tissue repertoires likely differ. The genetic and exposure-history diversity represented was limited by few donors.

This clone has a handful of counts. The target antigen is unknown. Generated by immunoSEQ multiplex PCR, the TCRdb table keeps only in-frame clones and is missing some. The sample lists 950,000 to 1,100,000 clones, about 75% occurring once. Sample: memory CD4+ T cells sorted from blood. The subset was: CD45RA-negative fraction. The TCR comes from a man aged 18 to 29 in good health.

Here the CDR3 reads CASSRSDREHGYTF. The CDR3 bases are TGTGCCAGCTCACGATCGGACAGGGAACATGGCTACACCTTC. This chain links TRBV18 with TRBJ1-2; 8 nucleotides match TRBD1. V lost 4 bases to trimming and J lost 6 bases; unmatched junction nucleotides: 7. The CDR3 length is 14 residues. CDR1 and CDR2 (germline): KGHSH, LQKENI. The full variable domain, with the rest looked up from reference TRBV18 and TRBJ1-2, is NAGVMQNPRHLVRRRGQEARLRCSPMKGHSHVYWYRQLPEEGLKFMVYLQKENIIDESGMPKERFSAEFPKEGPSILRIQQVVRGDSAAYFCASSRSDREHGYTFGSGTRLTVV.